A single sample is the source of the 7 T cell receptor beta chains below, sequenced in a study of shared clonotypes between healthy human individuals. Produced via immunoSEQ multiplex PCR; TCRdb's table is partial and in-frame only. Here the sample spans around 2,000,000 clones, about 95% being singletons. In the naive CD8 group, cells lacked CD45RO and were positively selected for CCR7, so terminally differentiated effector memory CD45RA+ cells were left out. Specimen: naive CD8+ T cells sorted from blood. The receptor source for this set is a man aged 18 to 29 in good health.

This clone was picked up a small number of times. The V and J genes are TRBV2 and TRBJ1-6; D remains unclear. The CDR3 length is 14 residues. Trimming stripped 2 bases from V and 8 bases from J, with 10 bases between. The germline V gene encodes CDR1 SNHLY and CDR2 FYNNEI. CDR3 DNA: TGTGCCAGCAGTGAATCAGGTGGGGATTCACCCCTCCACTTT. Encoded protein: CASSESGGDSPLHF.

The rearrangement joins TRBV7-8 to TRBJ1-2; D is undetermined. The CDR3 is made up of 14 amino acids. With 7 bases removed from V and 4 bases from J, the gap between germline ends came to 16 bases. The germline V gene has CDR1 SGHVS and CDR2 FQNEAQ. In DNA, the CDR3 is TGTGCCAGCACCCCCAACCCCACTATCTATGGCTACACCTTC. Amino acid sequence: CASTPNPTIYGYTF.

Comment on this clone: Other DNA sequences in this sample translate to the same CDR3. The J gene is TRBJ2-7, the V gene TRBV7-9; 7 nucleotides align to TRBD1. The V gene end was trimmed by 5 bases and the J gene end by 3 bases; junction bases not matched to a gene: 4. This CDR3 is built from 13 residues. From germline, CDR1 is SEHNR and CDR2 FQNEAQ (reference sequence). The chain's CDR3 is CASSDRVSYEQYF. CDR3 nucleotides: TGTGCCAGCAGCGACAGGGTCAGCTACGAGCAGTACTTC.

This clone was detected once. The chain uses TRBV28 and TRBJ2-1, with D unclear. The germline gives CDR1 MDHEN, CDR2 SYDVKM. V was trimmed by 0 bases and J by 4 bases, leaving 7 bases between them. This CDR3 spans 14 amino acids. The CDR3 DNA sequence: TGTGCCAGCAGTTTATGGAATGTATACAATGAGCAGTTCTTC. Protein product: CASSLWNVYNEQFF.

This chain joins TRBV6-1 and TRBJ2-1; 7 bases are shared with TRBD1. There are 15 residues in the CDR3. The germline gives CDR1 MNHNS, CDR2 SASEGT. V was pared by 3 bases and J by 9 bases, with 11 bases of the junction left unmatched. The CDR3 nucleotides read TGTGCCAGCAGTGAGATCGACAGGGTGTATGGTGAGCAGTTCTTC. It codes for CASSEIDRVYGEQFF.

V is TRBV4-3 and J is TRBJ2-7; weak D call: TRBD1 (6 bases). This CDR3 comprises 15 residues. Germline V gene data show CDR1 as LGHNA and CDR2 as YSLEER. Trimming stripped 0 bases from V and 3 bases from J, with 12 bases between. The CDR3, as DNA: TGCGCCAGCAGCCAAGATCGTAACAGGGACTACGAGCAGTACTTC. This sequence encodes CASSQDRNRDYEQYF.

This chain connects TRBV4-1 to TRBJ2-7; 7 bases agree with TRBD1. The CDR3 totals 15 residues. Germline trimming cut 2 bases from V and 0 bases from J; bases unmatched to any gene: 4. Germline V gene lookup returns CDR1 MGHRA and CDR2 YSYEKL. CDR3 region: CASSQRDSSSYEQYF. CDR3 bases: TGCGCCAGCAGCCAACGGGACAGCAGCTCCTACGAGCAGTACTTC.